These 2 T cell receptor beta chains came from one sample sequenced in a study of control samples from healthy donors and cancer patients. Clones were read by immunoSEQ multiplex PCR, and TCRdb kept only the in-frame ones, dropping some. The top ten hold approximately 5.7% of the sample, which has about 150,000 clones, about 94% seen once. Sequencing input: blood. The origin of the receptors is a man aged 35 to 55 in good health.

The J gene is TRBJ1-2, the V gene TRBV10-3; D is uncertain. Trimming left V 3 bases short and J 5 bases short, with 16 bases between. The CDR3 loop spans 15 amino acids. Per germline, CDR1 ENHRY and CDR2 SYGVKD. Here the CDR3 DNA reads TGTGCCATCAGTGAAGGACTCCTGCGGGGATATGGCTACACCTTC. Translated: CAISEGLLRGYGYTF.

The chain links TRBV6-1 to TRBJ1-2, with a tentative D call TRBD1 (6 bases). The germline gives CDR1 MNHNS, CDR2 SASEGT. The length of the CDR3 is 15 residues. V dropped 3 bases and J dropped 4 bases, with 15 bases sitting between them. This CDR3 reads CASSDQGPWGYGYTF. The CDR3 DNA follows: TGTGCCAGCAGTGACCAGGGGCCTTGGGGCTATGGCTACACCTTC.